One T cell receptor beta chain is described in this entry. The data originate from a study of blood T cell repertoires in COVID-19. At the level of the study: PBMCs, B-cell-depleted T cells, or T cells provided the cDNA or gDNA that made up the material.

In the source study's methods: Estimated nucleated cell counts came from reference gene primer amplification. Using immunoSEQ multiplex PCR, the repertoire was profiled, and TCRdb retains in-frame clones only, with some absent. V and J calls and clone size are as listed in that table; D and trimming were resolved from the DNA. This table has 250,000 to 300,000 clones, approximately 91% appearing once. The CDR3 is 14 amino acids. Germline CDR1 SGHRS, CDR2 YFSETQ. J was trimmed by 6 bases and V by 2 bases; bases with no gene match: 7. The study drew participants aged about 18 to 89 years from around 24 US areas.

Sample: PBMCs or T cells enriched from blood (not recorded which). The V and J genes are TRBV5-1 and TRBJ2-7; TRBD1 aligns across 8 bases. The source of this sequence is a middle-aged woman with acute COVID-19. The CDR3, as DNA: TGCGCCAGCAGCTTCCAGGGGGCGGGCGGCGAGCAGTACTTC. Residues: CASSFQGAGGEQYF.